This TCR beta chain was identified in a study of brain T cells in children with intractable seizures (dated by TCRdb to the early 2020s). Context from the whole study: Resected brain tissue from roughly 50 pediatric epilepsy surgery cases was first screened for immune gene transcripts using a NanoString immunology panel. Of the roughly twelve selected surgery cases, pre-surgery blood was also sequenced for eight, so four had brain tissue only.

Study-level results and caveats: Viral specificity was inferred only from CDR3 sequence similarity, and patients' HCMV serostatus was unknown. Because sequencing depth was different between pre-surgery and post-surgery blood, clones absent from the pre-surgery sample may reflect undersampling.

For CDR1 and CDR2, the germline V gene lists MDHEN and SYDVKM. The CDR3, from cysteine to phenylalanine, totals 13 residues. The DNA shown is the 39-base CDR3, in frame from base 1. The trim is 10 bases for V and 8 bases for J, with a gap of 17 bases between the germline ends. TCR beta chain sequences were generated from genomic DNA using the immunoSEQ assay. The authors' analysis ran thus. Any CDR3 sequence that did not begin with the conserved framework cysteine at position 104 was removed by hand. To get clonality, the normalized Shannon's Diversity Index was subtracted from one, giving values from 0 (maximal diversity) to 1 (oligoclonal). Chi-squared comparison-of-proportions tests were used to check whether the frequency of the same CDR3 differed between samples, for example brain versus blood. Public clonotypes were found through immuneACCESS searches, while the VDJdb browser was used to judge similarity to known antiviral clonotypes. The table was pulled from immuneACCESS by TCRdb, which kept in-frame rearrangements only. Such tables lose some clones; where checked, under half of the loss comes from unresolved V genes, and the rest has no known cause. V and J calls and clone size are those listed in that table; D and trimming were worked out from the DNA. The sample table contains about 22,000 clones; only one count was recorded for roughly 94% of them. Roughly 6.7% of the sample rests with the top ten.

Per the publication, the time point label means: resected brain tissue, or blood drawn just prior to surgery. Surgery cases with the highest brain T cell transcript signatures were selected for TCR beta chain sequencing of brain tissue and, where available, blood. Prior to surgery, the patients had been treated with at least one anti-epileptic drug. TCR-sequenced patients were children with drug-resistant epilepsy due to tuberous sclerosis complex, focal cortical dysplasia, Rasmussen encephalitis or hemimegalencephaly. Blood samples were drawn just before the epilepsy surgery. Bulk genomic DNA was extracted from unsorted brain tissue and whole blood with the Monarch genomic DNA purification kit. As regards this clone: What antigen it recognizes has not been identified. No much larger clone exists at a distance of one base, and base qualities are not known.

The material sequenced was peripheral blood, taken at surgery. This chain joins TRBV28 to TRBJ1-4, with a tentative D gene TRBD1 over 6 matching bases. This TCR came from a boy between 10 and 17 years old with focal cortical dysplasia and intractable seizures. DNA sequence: TGTGCCACCCTGAGAAGGGGGGAAGAAAAACTGTTTTTT. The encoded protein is CATLRRGEEKLFF.